This entry lists 30 T cell receptor beta chains sequenced from one sample in a study of regulatory T cells in long-lasting Graves disease (dated by TCRdb to the early 2020s). Library preparation employed multiplex PCR. Sequencing instrument: Illumina HiSeq 4000. TCR beta libraries were built with iRepertoire HTBI primers and Arm-PCR amplification of CDR3 regions. Starting from the raw public reads, TCRdb applied fastp trimming at Q25, assembled clones with MiXCR and retained in-frame beta chains. Entries that share a CDR3 protein sequence are merged under the most common genes and DNA. Present in this sample are about 470,000 distinct CDR3 sequences, about 22% of which were seen just once. Less than 9% of the sample rests with the top ten. The time point label on this specimen signifies: persistent/refractory GD, antithyroid drugs over 5 years with positive TRAb. RNA was extracted from PBMCs in TRIzol for both TCR sequencing and RNA sequencing.

The input for sequencing was peripheral blood mononuclear cells (PBMCs), taken when the disease was refractory, from a patient treated with antithyroid drugs. The source of these receptors is a female donor with Graves disease.

The rearrangement uses TRBV6-1 and TRBJ2-2, with D perhaps matching TRBD2 (6 bases). Germline-derived CDR1 and CDR2 are MNHNS and SASEGT. The CDR3 length is 16 residues. Trimming left V 5 bases short and J 0 bases short, with 13 bases between. CDR3 sequence (DNA): TGTGCCAGCAGTCCACGGGCTAGCGCGAACACCGGGGAGCTGTTTTTT. This encodes CASSPRASANTGELFF.

The gene calls are TRBV6-1 and TRBJ2-7, with D maybe TRBD2 (6 bases). The CDR3 runs 15 residues. With 6 bases removed from V and 1 base from J, the gap between germline ends came to 16 bases. Germline loops: CDR1 MNHNS, CDR2 SASEGT. CDR3 region: CASSPPGVGSYEQYF. The CDR3 DNA is TGTGCCAGCAGCCCCCCGGGAGTAGGATCCTACGAGCAGTACTTC.

A few counts support this clonotype. The V and J genes are TRBV7-9 and TRBJ2-7; possible D gene TRBD1, 5 bases. Per germline, CDR1 SEHNR and CDR2 FQNEAQ (reference sequence). V was trimmed by 0 bases and J by 4 bases, leaving 13 bases between them. The CDR3 loop spans 15 amino acids. In nucleotides, the CDR3 is TGTGCCAGCAGCTTAGCGCTAGGGGTAGAATACGAGCAGTACTTC. Amino acids: CASSLALGVEYEQYF. Supplemented by reference TRBV7-9 and TRBJ2-7, the full variable domain reads DTGVSQNPRHKITKRGQNVTFRCDPISEHNRLYWYRQTLGQGPEFLTYFQNEAQLEKSRLLSDRFSAERPKGSFSTLEIQRTEQGDSAMYLCASSLALGVEYEQYFGPGTRLTVT.

This clonotype was seen at least ten times. A read error may account for a junction end that differs from germline. The chain carries TRBV10-3 and TRBJ1-1; TRBD1 matches 7 bases. Germline CDR1 is ENHRY and CDR2 is SYGVKD. The CDR3 runs 14 residues. The DNA of the CDR3 is TGTGCCATCAGTGGAGGGGGCAGGAACACTGTAGCTTTCTTT. Protein product: CAISGGGRNTVAFF.

This clonotype was found many times. This chain links TRBV11-2 with TRBJ1-2; a possible D gene is TRBD1 (5 bases). The CDR3 sequence is 18 residues long. Germline assignment: CDR1 SGHAT and CDR2 FQNNGV. Trimming removed 4 bases at V and 7 bases at J, with 28 bases between. The CDR3 loop reads CASSSPRTSPGTRGGYTF. In nucleotides, the CDR3 is TGTGCCAGCAGCTCACCGAGGACCTCTCCCGGGACCCGGGGTGGCTACACCTTC.

The CDR3 loop is CASSSGDSSFYGYTF. The CDR3 DNA follows: TGTGCCAGCAGCTCTGGAGACAGCAGCTTCTATGGCTACACCTTC. The chain links TRBV7-9 to TRBJ1-2; tentatively, D is TRBD1 (5 bases). Germline CDR1 is SEHNR and CDR2 is FQNEAQ (reference sequence). V shed 4 bases and J shed 4 bases, with 16 bases lying between them. The length of the CDR3 is 15 residues.

Many counts were recorded for this clonotype. The CDR3: CASSLFGTGSEAFF. The CDR3 DNA reads TGTGCCAGCAGTCTTTTCGGGACAGGGTCTGAAGCTTTCTTT. The rearrangement joins TRBV27 to TRBJ1-1; TRBD1 matches at 9 bases. The length of the CDR3 is 14 residues. The V segment lost 5 bases and the J segment 6 bases; nucleotides outside the gene matches: 7. Germline V gives CDR1 MNHEY, CDR2 SMNVEV (reference sequence).

V gene TRBV14 combines with J gene TRBJ2-3; D might be TRBD2 (5 bases). The length of the CDR3 is 13 residues. Trimming left V 1 base short and J 5 bases short, with 7 bases between. From germline, CDR1 is SGHDN and CDR2 FVKESK. The CDR3 DNA is TGTGCCAGCAGCCAAGCGGGGAGAGATACGCAGTATTTT. It yields the protein CASSQAGRDTQYF.

The chain couples TRBV6-2 or TRBV6-3 to TRBJ1-6; D ambiguous. From germline, CDR1 is MNHEY and CDR2 SVGEGT. V lost 0 bases and J 7 bases, leaving 13 bases between the germline ends. The CDR3 is 16 residues long. CDR3 residues: CASSYSGRNGNSPLHF. The CDR3, as DNA: TGTGCCAGCAGTTACTCGGGCAGGAATGGCAATTCACCCCTCCACTTT.

The genes are TRBV29-1 and TRBJ2-6; TRBD2 agrees at 11 bases. CDR1 SQVTM and CDR2 ANQGSEA come from the germline V gene. The CDR3 consists of 18 residues. The V segment lost 4 bases and the J segment 0 bases; nucleotides outside the gene matches: 8. The CDR3 sequence is CSVGASGGFYSGANVLTF. Here the CDR3 DNA reads TGCAGCGTTGGTGCTAGCGGGGGGTTCTACTCTGGGGCCAACGTCCTGACTTTC. The whole variable domain, filled in from reference TRBV29-1 and TRBJ2-6, reads SAVISQKPSRDICQRGTSLTIQCQVDSQVTMMFWYRQQPGQSLTLIATANQGSEATYESGFVIDKFPISRPNLTFSTLTVSNMSPEDSSIYLCSVGASGGFYSGANVLTFGAGSRLTVL.

There are a few counts of this clonotype. J is TRBJ1-1 and V is TRBV6-1; D is unresolved. The V end lost 6 bases, the J end lost 4 bases, and 15 bases lay between the germline ends. CDR1 MNHNS and CDR2 SASEGT come from the germline V gene. This CDR3 has 14 amino acids. CDR3 sequence reads: CASSWGPETTEAFF. The CDR3, as DNA: TGTGCCAGCAGCTGGGGTCCGGAGACCACTGAAGCTTTCTTT.

This clonotype was recorded many times. The chain recombines TRBV5-1 with TRBJ1-1; D is undetermined. This CDR3 is built from 15 residues. V was clipped by 4 bases and J by 3 bases, with 16 bases between them. Germline values: CDR1 SGHRS, CDR2 YFSETQ. The CDR3 spells CASSTASGPHTEAFF. CDR3 sequence (DNA): TGCGCCAGCAGCACAGCTTCCGGGCCACACACTGAAGCTTTCTTT.

This clonotype has a count of ten or more. The rearrangement joins TRBV27 to TRBJ1-1, with D maybe TRBD1 (5 bases). This CDR3 comprises 11 residues. Trimming removed 6 bases at V and 11 bases at J, with 13 bases between. From germline, CDR1 is MNHEY and CDR2 SMNVEV (reference sequence). CDR3 loop: CASRTDGGAFF. As DNA, the CDR3 is TGTGCCAGCAGAACGGACGGGGGGGCTTTCTTT.

The chain has TRBV13 and TRBJ2-7, with a tentative D call TRBD2 (6 bases). CDR1 and CDR2 (germline): PRHDT, FYEKMQ (reference sequence). V was pared by 3 bases and J by 3 bases, with 21 bases between. The CDR3 has 17 residues. CDR3 in DNA: TGTGCCAGCAGCTTTAGCGGCGCGGACTTCGCCGGCTACGAGCAGTACTTC. Translating it yields CASSFSGADFAGYEQYF.

The gene calls are TRBV19 and TRBJ2-5; perhaps TRBD2 as D (6 bases). Trimming pared 5 bases from V and 1 base from J, leaving 11 bases between. This CDR3 has 14 residues. The germline V gene encodes CDR1 LNHDA and CDR2 SQIVND (reference sequence). The CDR3 reads CASSPGDFQETQYF. CDR3 nucleotide sequence: TGTGCCAGTAGTCCCGGGGACTTCCAAGAGACCCAGTACTTC.

In this sample, this clonotype turned up many times. This rearrangement joins TRBV7-2 to TRBJ2-5, with D maybe TRBD2 (5 bases). Germline V gives CDR1 SGHTA, CDR2 FQGNSA. The CDR3 extends over 13 amino acids. V was shortened by 2 bases and J by 4 bases, with 8 bases between the two germline ends. For the CDR3, the DNA is TGTGCCAGCAGCTTACAGGCGGGAGAGACCCAGTACTTC. Translating it yields CASSLQAGETQYF.

There are many counts of this clonotype. The chain is built from TRBV28 and TRBJ2-5, with D perhaps given as TRBD1 or TRBD2 (5 bases each). CDR1 and CDR2 from the germline V gene are MDHEN and SYDVKM. V dropped 3 bases and J dropped 2 bases, with 16 bases sitting between them. The CDR3 has 16 amino acids. The CDR3 here is CASSFPPRGSQETQYF. CDR3 nucleotides: TGTGCCAGCAGTTTCCCCCCGAGGGGCAGTCAAGAGACCCAGTACTTC.

The chain links TRBV28 to TRBJ2-6, with 8 positions matching TRBD1. Per germline, CDR1 MDHEN and CDR2 SYDVKM. V trimming: 2 bases; J trimming: 2 bases; junction bases outside the gene matches: 11. The CDR3 runs to 19 residues. As DNA, the CDR3 is TGTGCCAGCAGTTTACTCCCCGGACAGGGCGTCGCTGGGGCCAACGTCCTGACTTTC. Its protein product is CASSLLPGQGVAGANVLTF. Combining the CDR3 with reference TRBV28 and TRBJ2-6 gives the whole variable domain DVKVTQSSRYLVKRTGEKVFLECVQDMDHENMFWYRQDPGLGLRLIYFSYDVKMKEKGDIPEGYSVSREKKERFSLILESASTNQTSMYLCASSLLPGQGVAGANVLTFGAGSRLTVL.

The CDR3 protein is CASSLGPIAGGSYEQYF. CDR3 in DNA: TGTGCCAGCAGCTTAGGTCCTATAGCGGGCGGCTCCTACGAGCAGTACTTC. The V and J genes are TRBV7-2 and TRBJ2-7; 7 bases map to TRBD2. With 1 base clipped from V and 0 bases from J, the junction kept 9 bases outside the gene matches. The CDR3 is made up of 17 amino acids. Germline assignment: CDR1 SGHTA and CDR2 FQGNSA. The whole variable domain, filled in from reference TRBV7-2 and TRBJ2-7, reads GAGVSQSPSNKVTEKGKDVELRCDPISGHTALYWYRQSLGQGLEFLIYFQGNSAPDKSGLPSDRFSAERTGGSVSTLTIQRTQQEDSAVYLCASSLGPIAGGSYEQYFGPGTRLTVT.

The chain links TRBV4-1 to TRBJ2-7, with D possibly being TRBD2 (5 bases). CDR3 length: 16 residues. The V end was cut by 5 bases, the J end by 3 bases, with 20 bases between. Germline V CDR1 and CDR2: MGHRA, YSYEKL. The CDR3, as DNA: TGCGCCAGCAGCGGTCAAGGTCGAGCGGATGACTACGAGCAGTACTTC. It is translated as CASSGQGRADDYEQYF.

The chain combines TRBV24-1 with TRBJ2-2; the D gene is possibly TRBD1 (5 bases). The V gene's germline CDR1 is KGHDR and CDR2 SFDVKD. The V end lost 3 bases, the J end lost 6 bases, and 13 bases lay between the germline ends. CDR3 length: 15 amino acids. CDR3: CATSDPPGMPGELFF. As DNA, the CDR3 is TGTGCCACCAGTGATCCCCCAGGGATGCCCGGGGAGCTGTTTTTT.

This clonotype was seen at least ten times. CDR3 region: CSARIWDRQETQYF. The CDR3 DNA reads as TGCAGTGCTAGAATCTGGGACAGACAAGAGACCCAGTACTTC. The chain links TRBV20-1 to TRBJ2-5; TRBD1 matches 7 bases. V lost 2 bases and J lost 2; bases outside the gene matches: 5. Germline CDR1 reads DFQATT; CDR2 reads SNEGSKA (reference sequence). There are 14 residues in the CDR3.

V is TRBV10-3 and J is TRBJ2-1; 12 bases fit TRBD1. V gave up 6 bases and J gave up 7 bases; unmatched junction bases: 7. This CDR3 contains 15 residues. Germline V CDR1 and CDR2: ENHRY, SYGVKD. The CDR3 is CAISGSGQGANEQFF. CDR3 nucleotide sequence: TGTGCCATCAGCGGGTCGGGACAGGGGGCGAATGAGCAGTTCTTC.

The chain joins TRBV19 to TRBJ2-4, with 7 bases identical to TRBD1. The germline V gene encodes CDR1 LNHDA and CDR2 SQIVND (reference sequence). V dropped 4 bases and J dropped 0; count of bases not matched to a gene: 9. The CDR3 consists of 17 residues. CDR3 in amino acids: CASSRAGTVGAKNIQYF. As DNA, the CDR3 is TGTGCCAGTAGTAGGGCTGGGACAGTAGGAGCCAAAAACATTCAGTACTTC.

This clonotype appeared many times. This sequence joins TRBV10-3 and TRBJ1-1; possibly TRBD1 for D (5 bases). Trimming removed 4 bases at V and 1 base at J, with 10 bases between. Germline V gene data show CDR1 as ENHRY and CDR2 as SYGVKD. This CDR3 spans 14 amino acids. CDR3 sequence (DNA): TGTGCCATCAGTGCAAGAGGGGCGAACACTGAAGCTTTCTTT. It encodes CAISARGANTEAFF.

The sample holds many counts of this clonotype. The chain has TRBV28 and TRBJ1-5; no clear D. V dropped 5 bases and J dropped 4 bases, with 12 bases sitting between them. The CDR3 runs to 14 residues. Germline CDR1 reads MDHEN; CDR2 reads SYDVKM. The CDR3 spells CASSPPDGNQPQHF. CDR3 sequence (DNA): TGTGCCAGCAGTCCACCGGACGGGAATCAGCCCCAGCATTTT.

The genes are TRBV20-1 and TRBJ1-2; D possibly corresponds to TRBD1 (5 bases). The CDR3 spans 14 residues. The ends were cut back, 0 bases at V and 8 bases at J, with 16 bases in the middle. Germline CDR1 reads DFQATT; CDR2 reads SNEGSKA (reference sequence). The DNA for the CDR3 is TGCAGTGCTAGAGATTCGTTCGGGAGGGGCGGCTACACCTTC. Its protein product is CSARDSFGRGGYTF.

In this sample, this clonotype turned up many times. The chain recombines TRBV28 with TRBJ2-7; D uncertain. The germline gives CDR1 MDHEN, CDR2 SYDVKM. This CDR3 is built from 12 residues. V was cut by 4 bases and J by 7 bases, with 11 bases left in between. The CDR3 region is CASSSTDREQYF. The DNA of the CDR3 is TGTGCCAGCAGTTCGACGGACCGGGAGCAGTACTTC.

Details on this clonotype: With a much larger clone just one base away, this may be a read error. The CDR3 bases are TGTGCCAGCAGCGTCCGGTCCATACTTCTTGCAACTAATGGAAAACTGTTTTTT. Translation: CASSVRSILLATNGKLFF. J is TRBJ1-4 and V is TRBV7-6; no firm D call. The CDR3 spans 18 residues. Germline CDR1 SGHVS, CDR2 FNYEAQ.

V usage is TRBV12-3 or TRBV12-4 and J usage is TRBJ2-1; D is perhaps TRBD1 (5 bases). With 3 bases removed from V and 7 bases from J, the gap between germline ends came to 13 bases. The CDR3 sequence is 14 residues long. In nucleotides, the CDR3 is TGTGCCAGCAGTTTTGGGCAGGGTGGGAATGAGCAGTTCTTC. Translated: CASSFGQGGNEQFF.